This T cell receptor beta chain comes out of a study of metastatic and nonmetastatic thyroid tumors (dated by TCRdb to the early 2020s). Broadly, across the study: The researchers compared repertoires between peripheral blood samples and tumor or nodule tissue samples from patients with malignant or benign thyroid disease. Paper-wide results and their limitations: In both blood and tumor samples, malignant tumors were reported to have significantly higher TCR beta diversity than benign nodules.

Libraries were prepared through PCR. For sequencing, an Illumina HiSeq 4000 was employed. High-throughput sequencing was used to profile the TCR beta-chain CDR3 region of every patient. The paper's processing steps were these. CDR3 differences across clinicopathological groups were used to build a classifier for discriminating distant-metastatic papillary thyroid cancer patients. Repertoire diversity was assessed with the Shannon index, and tumor-blood repertoire similarity with the Morisita-Horn index. TCRdb reprocessed the public reads (quality trimming at Q25 with fastp, clone calling with MiXCR) and kept in-frame beta chains. It is TCRdb's table, rather than the study itself, that gives the V and J calls and clone size. In all, the sample holds tens of thousands of clones, and roughly 17% of those were seen once. The ten top clones hold about a tenth of the sample. There are many counts of this clone. What this receptor recognizes is not known. No quality values exist for individual bases; no much larger clone is one base distant.

None of the patients had been given any treatment before thyroid surgery. Using T-cell receptor beta sequencing, the researchers looked back retrospectively at clinical samples from patients, gathered between about 2012 and 2019. The junction shows trimming of 1 base on V and 0 bases on J, plus 8 bases between the germline ends. The germline V gene specifies SGHRS as CDR1 and YFSETQ as CDR2. Including cysteine and phenylalanine, the CDR3 has 15 amino acids. The retained sequence is limited to the CDR3, 45 bases, with the frame set at the first base. The sequencing sample was made of tumor tissue. The sequence joins TRBV5-1 to TRBJ1-5; matching of 6 bases hints at TRBD1 as the D gene. This sequence originates from a female donor with papillary thyroid cancer or a benign thyroid nodule (not recorded which). Some clones in this sample may be carry-over from other donors' samples. CDR3 region: CASSLSGASNQPQHF. The bases are TGCGCCAGCAGCTTGTCAGGGGCTAGCAATCAGCCCCAGCATTTT.